The entry below gives a single TCR beta chain sequence along with its context. What it binds is unknown. Carrying unique molecular identifiers, the cDNA also gained a universal primer site through template switching. From the 5' RACE reads, TCRdb called clonotypes with MiXCR, one entry per CDR3 protein. There are some 500,000 distinct CDR3 sequences in the sample; less than 25% occur only once, and 0.75% to 0.95% lies in the top ten. The germline V and J ends were trimmed by 5 bases and 4 bases, with 19 bases remaining between them. The CDR3 is 16 residues long. Each donor (without exception) was a healthy Caucasian. This sample is part of a study of identical twins. General study points: It was cross-sectional statistical analysis, not following the same donors, that the conclusions relied on. Carriage of fewer insertions was seen in abundant cord blood beta clonotypes, whereas memory repertoires showed none.

These data also formed part of another study, on T cells expressing NK-cell markers.

The sequencing sample was made of CD4+ T cells sorted from blood. The clonotype comes from a woman aged 18-29 years in good health. The chain combines TRBV12-3 or TRBV12-4 with TRBJ2-3; D is perhaps TRBD2 (5 bases). CDR3 in amino acids: CASSRRMAGDADTQYF. CDR3 nucleotide sequence: TGTGCCAGCAGTCGCCGGATGGCGGGTGACGCAGATACGCAGTATTTT.